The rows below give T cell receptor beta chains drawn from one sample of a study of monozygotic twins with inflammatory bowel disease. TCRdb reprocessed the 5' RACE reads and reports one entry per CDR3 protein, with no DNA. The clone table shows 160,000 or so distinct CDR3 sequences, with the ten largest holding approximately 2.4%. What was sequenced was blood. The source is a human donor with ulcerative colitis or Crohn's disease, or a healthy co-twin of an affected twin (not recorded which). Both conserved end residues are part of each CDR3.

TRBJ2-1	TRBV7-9	CASSASGRATNEQFF
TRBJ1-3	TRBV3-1	CASSQDGRRGRYGNTIYF
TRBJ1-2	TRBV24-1	CATSDRRESGYTF
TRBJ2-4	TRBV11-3	CASSLGGKNMQYF
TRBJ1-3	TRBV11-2	CASSLRADGNTIYF
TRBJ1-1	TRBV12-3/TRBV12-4	CASSFPRGGDTEAFF
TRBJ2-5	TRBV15	CATSRGRVETQYF
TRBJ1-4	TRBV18	CASSPPDREEKLFF
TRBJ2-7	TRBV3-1	CASSQRNPGGQTFSYEQYF
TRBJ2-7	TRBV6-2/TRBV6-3	CASSPGPGLAAEEQYF
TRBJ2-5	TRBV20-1	CSASEDPGLKETQYF
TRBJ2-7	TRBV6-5	CASSYKPRGVRAYEQYF
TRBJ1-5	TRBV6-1	CASRRGAGRDNQPQHF
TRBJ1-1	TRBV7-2	CASSFTRDTEAFF
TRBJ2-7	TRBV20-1	CSARDTVGGQYF
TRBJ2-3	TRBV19	CATLSGRASTDTQYF
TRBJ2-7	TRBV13	CASSPRGAADVSYEQYF
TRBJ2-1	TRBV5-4	CASRVGGYNEQFF
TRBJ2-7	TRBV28	CASTRQGYEQYF
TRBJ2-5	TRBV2	CASSGLAVETQYF
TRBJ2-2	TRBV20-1	CSARNPQGLAGANTGELFF
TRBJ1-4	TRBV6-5	CASGTGGNEKLFF
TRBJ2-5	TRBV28	CASSSSGGVQTQYF
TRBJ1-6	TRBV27	CASPLGQGNSYNSPLHF
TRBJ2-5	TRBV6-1	CASSPGTGGQETQYF
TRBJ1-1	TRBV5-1	CASSPGRELTEAFF
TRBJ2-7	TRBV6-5	CASSRGPYEQYF
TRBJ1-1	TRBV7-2	CASSSSGWNTEAFF
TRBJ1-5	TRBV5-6	CASSPGTGNQPQHF
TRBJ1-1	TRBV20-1	CSARQGVTEAFF
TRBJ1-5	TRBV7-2	CASSLDTAKPQHF
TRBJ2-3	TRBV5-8	CASSLGDGGGTDTQYF
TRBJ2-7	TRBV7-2	CASSLGDAEYEQYF
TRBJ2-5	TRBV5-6	CASSAGGQEETQYF
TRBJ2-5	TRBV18	CASSLLGIEETQYF
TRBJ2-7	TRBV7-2	CASSLLAGGISYEQYF
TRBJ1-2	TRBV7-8	CASSSRKGTDTNYGYTF
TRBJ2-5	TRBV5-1	CASSLSTGQETQYF
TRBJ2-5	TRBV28	CASSYLAGGQETQYF
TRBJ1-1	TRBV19	CASSQPSGTVNTEAFF
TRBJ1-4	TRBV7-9	CASSLELGSNEKLFF
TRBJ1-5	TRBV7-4	CASSPRPAGSNQPQHF
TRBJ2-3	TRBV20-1	CSADNRERGTDTQYF
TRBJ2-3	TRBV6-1	CASSKPVGVTDTQYF
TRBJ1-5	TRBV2	CASSTTPNQPQHF
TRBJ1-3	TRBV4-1	CASSQDSRALDTIYF
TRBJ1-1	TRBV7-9	CASSLGQGLGTEAFF
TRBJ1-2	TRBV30	CAWRDGGLYGYTF
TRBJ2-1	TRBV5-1	CASSFDRRRNEQFF
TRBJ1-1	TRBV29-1	CSVVRTGNTEAFF
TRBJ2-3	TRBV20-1	CSAGTGLAGDTDTQYF
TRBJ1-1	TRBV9	CASSPGTLEAFF
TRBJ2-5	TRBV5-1	CASSRENNQETQYF
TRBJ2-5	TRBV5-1	CASSRGASGGLETQYF
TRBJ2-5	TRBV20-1	CSAGNVQETQYF